These 7 T cell receptor beta chains were all obtained from the same sample, sequenced in a study of T cells in Graves' hyperthyroidism and ophthalmopathy. TCR beta CDR3 regions were amplified from RNA. The study used the HTBI primer set for a first-round RT-PCR of the TCR CDR3. TCRdb passed the multiplex PCR reads through MiXCR, listing each CDR3 protein once. The sample records under 450,000 distinct CDR3 sequences, approximately 14% being singletons. The sequenced sample was blood. These receptors were taken from a woman aged 18-30 years with Graves' hyperthyroidism.

Worth noting for this clonotype: One junction end does not reproduce the germline sequence, and a read error may be involved. J is TRBJ2-2 and V is TRBV20-1; D could derive from TRBD1 or TRBD2 (6 bases each). CDR1 DFQATT and CDR2 SNEGSKA come from the germline V gene (reference sequence). CDR3 size: 13 residues. DNA of the CDR3: TGCAGTGCCAGAGGGGGACTGACCGGGGAGCTGTTTTTT. This codes for CSARGGLTGELFF.

The J gene is TRBJ1-6, the V gene TRBV19; D call uncertain. This CDR3 has 14 residues. Trimming shortened V by 2 bases and J by 9 bases, and 11 bases separated the two germline ends. CDR1 and CDR2 from the germline V gene are LNHDA and SQIVND (reference sequence). Here the CDR3 reads CASSIREIPSPLHF. The CDR3 nucleotides read TGTGCCAGTAGTATACGGGAGATCCCTTCACCCCTCCACTTT.

This clonotype was detected many times. The chain has TRBV6-2 or TRBV6-3 and TRBJ1-1; no reliable D call. The ends were cut back, 10 bases at V and 1 base at J, with 13 bases in the middle. The CDR3 spans 13 residues. The germline V gene encodes CDR1 MNHEY and CDR2 SVGEGT. The CDR3 DNA sequence: TGTGCCACTACTCAGCTTCAGAACACTGAAGCTTTCTTT. Its translation is CATTQLQNTEAFF.

This clonotype was observed at least ten times. The V and J genes are TRBV12-3 or TRBV12-4 and TRBJ2-1, with D perhaps matching TRBD2 (5 bases). Trimming took off 3 bases at V and 9 bases at J, with 15 bases between the two ends. The CDR3 length is 14 residues. The CDR3 loop is CASSFRSPGSEQFF. The CDR3 DNA is TGTGCCAGCAGTTTTAGGTCTCCGGGGAGTGAGCAGTTCTTC.

The rearrangement joins TRBV28 to TRBJ2-7, with D unresolved. This CDR3 spans 15 amino acids. Germline V gene lookup returns CDR1 MDHEN and CDR2 SYDVKM. V was cut by 3 bases and J by 1 base, with 13 bases left in between. CDR3 coding DNA: TGTGCCAGCAGTTTTACGCAGAGACGGTCCTACGAGCAGTACTTC. It yields the protein CASSFTQRRSYEQYF.

The chain joins TRBV29-1 to TRBJ2-7, with D possibly TRBD2 on 6 matching bases. This CDR3 is 14 amino acids long. Germline V gives CDR1 SQVTM, CDR2 ANQGSEA. Trimming removed 2 bases from V and 4 bases from J, with 15 bases in between. The CDR3 DNA reads TGCAGCGTTGAAATGGGCGGAGGGGCATACGAGCAGTACTTC. This translates into CSVEMGGGAYEQYF.

The sample holds many counts of this clonotype. The V gene is TRBV3-1, the J gene TRBJ2-7; TRBD1 might be the D (6 bases). CDR1 and CDR2 (germline): LGHDT, YNNKEL (reference sequence). The ends were cut back, 4 bases at V and 4 bases at J, with 8 bases in the middle. The CDR3 extends over 12 amino acids. The CDR3 DNA sequence: TGTGCCAGCAGCCCGGACAGATACGAGCAGTACTTC. This gives the protein CASSPDRYEQYF.